A single sample gave rise to the 12 T cell receptor beta chains below, sequenced in a study of T-cell reconstitution after alpha-beta-depleted transplantation in children. It was with unique molecular identifiers that the TCRbeta library was prepared. TCRdb called the PCR reads again in MiXCR, with one record for every CDR3 protein. The table lists under 750,000 distinct CDR3 sequences, 20% to 25% of them singletons. This specimen consisted of PBMCs, mostly from graft donor cells, obtained 360 days after TCRalphabeta/CD19-depleted stem cell transplant. The receptors derive from a boy younger than two who had a stem cell transplant for acute myeloid leukemia, so the T cells may come from the graft donor.

The gene calls are TRBV4-1 and TRBJ2-1; the match to TRBD2 covers 11 bases. This CDR3 is 16 amino acids long. The V gene's germline CDR1 is MGHRA and CDR2 YSYEKL. Trimming removed 0 bases from V and 12 bases from J; junction bases left unmatched: 10. The CDR3 reads CASSQDPYETSGAQFF. The CDR3 DNA reads TGCGCCAGCAGCCAAGATCCGTACGAGACTAGCGGGGCGCAGTTCTTC.

Only a few counts were recorded for this clonotype. The chain recombines TRBV20-1 with TRBJ2-3; weak D call: TRBD1 (6 bases). V shed 6 bases and J shed 3 bases, with 13 bases lying between them. The CDR3 is made up of 13 amino acids. Germline V lookup: CDR1 DFQATT, CDR2 SNEGSKA (reference sequence). CDR3 in DNA: TGCAGTGCCCGTTGGGGGCGAACAGATACGCAGTATTTT. It is translated as CSARWGRTDTQYF.

This clonotype was counted at least ten times. The rearrangement links TRBV29-1 to TRBJ2-7, with D tentatively TRBD1 or TRBD2 (5 bases each). V was cut by 4 bases and J by 4 bases, with 14 bases left in between. Germline V gene data show CDR1 as SQVTM and CDR2 as ANQGSEA. This CDR3 spans 13 amino acids. Here the CDR3 DNA reads TGCAGCGTTGGGGTGGCAGGGAGTTACGAGCAGTACTTC. Translating gives CSVGVAGSYEQYF.

There are many counts of this clonotype. The genes are TRBV29-1 and TRBJ1-2; D is unresolved. Trimming removed 7 bases at V and 5 bases at J, with 11 bases between. Germline-derived CDR1 and CDR2 are SQVTM and ANQGSEA. The CDR3 spans 11 residues. CDR3 residues: CSGSFSYGYTF. The CDR3 DNA sequence: TGCAGCGGGTCCTTTTCGTATGGCTACACCTTC.

This clonotype was found once. J is TRBJ2-3 and V is TRBV6-4; 9 bases line up with TRBD2. Germline CDR1 MRHNA, CDR2 SNTAGT. This CDR3 has 15 amino acids. V shed 3 bases and J 7 bases; nucleotides not matched to a gene: 8. This CDR3 reads CASSDFGGGANTQYF. The CDR3 region has the DNA TGTGCCAGCAGTGATTTTGGCGGGGGGGCTAATACGCAGTATTTT.

The table lists this clonotype with a few counts. The V gene is TRBV5-1, the J gene TRBJ2-3, with 7 nucleotides matching TRBD1. Trimming took 0 bases from V and 6 from J; bases not matched to a gene: 7. The CDR3 has 15 amino acids. CDR1 and CDR2 from the germline V gene are SGHRS and YFSETQ. This CDR3 reads CASSLEGGEVDTQYF. The CDR3 nucleotides read TGCGCCAGCAGCTTGGAAGGGGGCGAGGTGGATACGCAGTATTTT. Full variable domain (missing parts from reference TRBV5-1 and TRBJ2-3): KAGVTQTPRYLIKTRGQQVTLSCSPISGHRSVSWYQQTPGQGLQFLFEYFSETQRNKGNFPGRFSGRQFSNSRSEMNVSTLELGDSALYLCASSLEGGEVDTQYFGPGTRLTVL.

The sample holds many counts of this clonotype. This rearrangement joins TRBV20-1 to TRBJ1-6; 7 nucleotides line up with TRBD1. The CDR3 loop spans 14 amino acids. The V gene's germline CDR1 is DFQATT and CDR2 SNEGSKA (reference sequence). V lost 5 bases to trimming and J lost 13 bases; unmatched junction nucleotides: 14. The CDR3 spells CSAADRIYTRPLHF. CDR3 bases: TGCAGTGCTGCGGACAGGATTTATACGAGGCCCCTCCACTTT.

This clonotype was detected a few times. The chain is built from TRBV12-3 or TRBV12-4 and TRBJ2-3; D gene unclear. The CDR3 is 13 residues long. V gave up 0 bases and J gave up 14 bases, with 15 bases separating them. The CDR3 region is CASSLAQKFGWYF. CDR3 coding DNA: TGTGCCAGCAGTTTAGCGCAAAAATTTGGGTGGTATTTT.

In this sample, this clonotype turned up a few times. Here the CDR3 DNA reads TGTGCCAGCAGTGCAGGACAGGGGACCGGTGGGACCCAGTACTTC. This gives the protein CASSAGQGTGGTQYF. The gene calls are TRBV27 and TRBJ2-5; 9 bases agree with TRBD1. CDR3 length: 15 amino acids. Trimming cost V 5 bases and J 7 bases; bases outside gene matches: 11. The germline V gene has CDR1 MNHEY and CDR2 SMNVEV (reference sequence).

The V gene is TRBV6-9, the J gene TRBJ2-5, with D possibly matching TRBD2 (5 bases). CDR1 is MNHGY and CDR2 is SVAAGI in the germline V gene. This CDR3 region has 14 residues. V dropped 8 bases and J dropped 2 bases, with 15 bases sitting between them. The CDR3: CASLWRGRQETQYF. The CDR3 DNA sequence: TGTGCCAGCCTGTGGCGAGGGAGACAAGAGACCCAGTACTTC.

This clonotype was found a few times. The chain combines TRBV12-3 or TRBV12-4 with TRBJ2-1, with D maybe TRBD1 (5 bases). Trimming took 8 bases from V and 7 from J, leaving 21 bases between them. The CDR3 totals 15 residues. The CDR3 sequence: CASELGLPAVNEQFF. The CDR3 nucleotides are TGTGCCAGCGAATTGGGGCTACCGGCCGTAAATGAGCAGTTCTTC.

This clonotype was picked up a small number of times. The chain joins TRBV12-3 or TRBV12-4 to TRBJ2-7; a weak D match, TRBD2 (6 bases). V lost 3 bases and J lost 4, with 10 bases in between. The CDR3 covers 13 residues. The CDR3 reads CASSLVAGYEQYV. CDR3 nucleotides: TGTGCCAGCAGTTTGGTCGCGGGGTACGAGCAGTACGTC.